The 10 T cell receptor beta chains below all came from one sample that was sequenced in a study of blood T cell repertoires in COVID-19. Clones were read by immunoSEQ multiplex PCR, and TCRdb kept only the in-frame ones, dropping some. The sample shows roughly 48,000 clones, 85% to 95% of them seen only once. Input material: peripheral blood. The receptors stem from a man aged 55 to 70 with COVID-19, enrolled during active disease.

The J gene is TRBJ1-2, the V gene TRBV4-1, with D maybe TRBD1 (6 bases). Per germline, CDR1 MGHRA and CDR2 YSYEKL. Trimming shortened V by 1 base and J by 8 bases, and 14 bases separated the two germline ends. CDR3 length equals 14 residues. The CDR3 sequence: CASSQVSGVGGYTF. CDR3 DNA: TGCGCCAGCAGCCAAGTGTCAGGGGTGGGAGGCTACACCTTC.

The chain carries TRBV6-1 and TRBJ2-3; 10 nucleotides align to TRBD1. Germline CDR1 reads MNHNS; CDR2 reads SASEGT. The CDR3 loop spans 16 amino acids. V shed 4 bases and J 5 bases; nucleotides not matched to a gene: 9. As DNA, the CDR3 is TGTGCCAGCAGTGGTAGGACAGGGGGAGTTATAGATACGCAGTATTTT. The encoded protein is CASSGRTGGVIDTQYF.

Only one count was recorded for this clone. The V and J genes are TRBV4-3 and TRBJ1-4; D gene uncertain. Germline lookup yields CDR1 LGHNA and CDR2 YSLEER. This CDR3 is built from 16 residues. V lost 4 bases and J 0 bases, leaving 12 bases between the germline ends. CDR3 nucleotides: TGCGCCAGCAGCCCTGAACCCGCGACAACTAATGAAAAACTGTTTTTT. This encodes CASSPEPATTNEKLFF.

The CDR3 DNA sequence: TGTGCCAGCAGCTTATATACAGATACGCAGTATTTT. Encoded protein: CASSLYTDTQYF. The genes are TRBV7-2 and TRBJ2-3; D is unclear. Looked up from germline, CDR1 is SGHTA and CDR2 is FQGNSA. This CDR3 contains 12 residues. V was shortened by 2 bases and J by 3 bases, with 3 bases between the two germline ends.

V gene TRBV18 combines with J gene TRBJ2-1; 12 bases match TRBD2. V lost 4 bases, J lost 8 bases, and 6 bases stayed unmatched. Germline V gene sequence: CDR1 KGHSH, CDR2 LQKENI. There are 15 residues in the CDR3. The CDR3 region has the DNA TGTGCCAGCTCACAGACTAGCGGGAGTGTCGATGAGCAGTTCTTC. Translating it yields CASSQTSGSVDEQFF.

The V gene is TRBV11-3, the J gene TRBJ1-3; 7 bases agree with TRBD1. Germline CDR1 and CDR2: SGHNT and YENEEA. The junction had 4 bases not matched to a gene; V was cut back by 5 bases and J by 6 bases. The CDR3 sequence is 13 residues long. CDR3 in amino acids: CASSQTGVNTIYF. For the CDR3, the DNA is TGTGCCAGCAGCCAAACAGGGGTAAACACCATATATTTT.

The CDR3 region is CASSQDGTAGANVLTF. CDR3 DNA sequence: TGTGCCAGCAGCCAAGACGGGACAGCTGGGGCCAACGTCCTGACTTTC. This chain joins TRBV4-2 and TRBJ2-6; TRBD1 matches 7 bases. Trimming at V came to 0 bases and at J to 2 bases, leaving 1 base not matched to a gene. The germline CDR1 and CDR2 sequences are LGHNA and YNFKEQ. The CDR3 contains 16 residues.

The chain recombines TRBV19 with TRBJ2-3; 9 bases fit TRBD1. Per the germline V gene, CDR1 is LNHDA and CDR2 is SQIVND (reference sequence). This CDR3 is 14 amino acids long. Trimming removed 4 bases from V and 5 bases from J; junction bases left unmatched: 4. CDR3 residues: CASSKGQGGDTQYF. DNA of the CDR3: TGTGCCAGTAGTAAGGGACAGGGAGGAGATACGCAGTATTTT.

The rearrangement links TRBV5-1 to TRBJ2-2; weak D call: TRBD2 (5 bases). Between the trimmed V and J ends, which lost 7 bases and 1 base, there was a span of 17 bases. The CDR3 consists of 16 residues. Germline V gene lookup returns CDR1 SGHRS and CDR2 YFSETQ. This CDR3 reads CASRGLQQLNTGELFF. CDR3 nucleotide sequence: TGCGCCAGCCGAGGACTTCAACAATTGAACACCGGGGAGCTGTTTTTT.

This chain connects TRBV11-2 to TRBJ1-5, with 7 bases lining up with TRBD1. Germline V lookup: CDR1 SGHAT, CDR2 FQNNGV. The J segment lost 5 bases and the V segment lost 5 bases, leaving 9 bases of the junction unmatched. This CDR3 has 15 amino acids. CDR3 amino acids: CASSPTPGGHQPQHF. In nucleotides, the CDR3 is TGTGCCAGCAGCCCGACCCCAGGGGGGCATCAGCCCCAGCATTTT.